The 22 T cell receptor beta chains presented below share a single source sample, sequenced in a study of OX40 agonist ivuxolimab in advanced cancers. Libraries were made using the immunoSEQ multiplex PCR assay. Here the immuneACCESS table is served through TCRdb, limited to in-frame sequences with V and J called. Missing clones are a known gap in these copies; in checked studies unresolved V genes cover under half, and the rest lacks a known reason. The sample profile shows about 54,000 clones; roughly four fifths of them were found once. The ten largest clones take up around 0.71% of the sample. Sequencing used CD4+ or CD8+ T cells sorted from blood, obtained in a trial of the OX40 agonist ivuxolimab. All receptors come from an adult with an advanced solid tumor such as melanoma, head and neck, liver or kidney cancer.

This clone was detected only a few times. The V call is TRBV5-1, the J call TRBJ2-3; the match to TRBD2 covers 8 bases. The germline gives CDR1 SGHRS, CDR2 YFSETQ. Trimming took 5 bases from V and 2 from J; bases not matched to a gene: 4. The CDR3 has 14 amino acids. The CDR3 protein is CASRSGGYTDTQYF. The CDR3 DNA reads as TGCGCCAGCAGAAGCGGGGGATACACAGATACGCAGTATTTT.

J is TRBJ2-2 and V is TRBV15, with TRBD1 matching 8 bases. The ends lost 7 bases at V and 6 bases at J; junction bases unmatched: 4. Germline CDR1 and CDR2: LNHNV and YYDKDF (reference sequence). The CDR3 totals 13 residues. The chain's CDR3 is CATTQGVAGELFF. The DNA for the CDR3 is TGTGCCACCACACAGGGGGTCGCCGGGGAGCTGTTTTTT.

The DNA of the CDR3 is TGTGCCAGTAGAGGGGCCAGGGTAGGGACTGACTATGGCTACACCTTC. Translating gives CASRGARVGTDYGYTF. The genes are TRBV19 and TRBJ1-2, with D maybe TRBD1 (5 bases). V gave up 6 bases and J gave up 3 bases, with 20 bases separating them. Germline V lookup: CDR1 LNHDA, CDR2 SQIVND (reference sequence). The CDR3 has 16 amino acids.

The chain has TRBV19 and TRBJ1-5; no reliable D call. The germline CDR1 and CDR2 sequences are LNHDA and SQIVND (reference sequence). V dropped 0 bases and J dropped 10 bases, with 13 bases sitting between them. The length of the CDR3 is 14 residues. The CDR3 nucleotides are TGTGCCAGTAGTATAGATGGGCCGGGTCGACCCCAGCATTTT. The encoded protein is CASSIDGPGRPQHF.

In DNA form, the CDR3 reads TGCGCCAGCAGCCCCGGACAGTCCACAGATACGCAGTATTTT. It encodes CASSPGQSTDTQYF. This chain connects TRBV5-1 to TRBJ2-3; possibly TRBD1 for D (6 bases). V lost 4 bases and J 2 bases, leaving 11 bases between the germline ends. Germline V gives CDR1 SGHRS, CDR2 YFSETQ. The CDR3 covers 14 residues.

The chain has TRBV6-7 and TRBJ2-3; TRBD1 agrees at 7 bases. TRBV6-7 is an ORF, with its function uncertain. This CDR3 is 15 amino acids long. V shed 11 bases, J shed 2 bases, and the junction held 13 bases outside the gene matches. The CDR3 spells CAGLLPTGFTDTQYF. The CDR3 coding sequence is TGTGCCGGCTTACTACCGACAGGGTTCACAGATACGCAGTATTTT.

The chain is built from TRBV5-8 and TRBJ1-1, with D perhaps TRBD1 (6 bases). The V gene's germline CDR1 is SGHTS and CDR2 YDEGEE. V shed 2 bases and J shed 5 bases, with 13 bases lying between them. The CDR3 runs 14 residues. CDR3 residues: CASSLLGARTEAFF. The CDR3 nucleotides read TGTGCCAGCAGCTTATTGGGGGCGAGGACTGAAGCTTTCTTT.

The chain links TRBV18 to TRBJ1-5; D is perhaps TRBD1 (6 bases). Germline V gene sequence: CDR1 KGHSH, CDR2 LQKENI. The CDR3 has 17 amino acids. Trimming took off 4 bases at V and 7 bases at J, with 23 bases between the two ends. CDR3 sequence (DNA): TGTGCCAGCTCACGGCTCTCCCAGGGGTCCCGGAGACAGCCCCAGCATTTT. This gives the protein CASSRLSQGSRRQPQHF.

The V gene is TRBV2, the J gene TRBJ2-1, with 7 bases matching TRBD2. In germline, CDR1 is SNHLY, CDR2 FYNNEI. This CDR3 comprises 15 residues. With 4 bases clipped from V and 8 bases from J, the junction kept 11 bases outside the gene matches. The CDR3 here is CASSGEGGAIDEQFF. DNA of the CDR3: TGTGCCAGCAGTGGGGAGGGAGGAGCCATCGATGAGCAGTTCTTC.

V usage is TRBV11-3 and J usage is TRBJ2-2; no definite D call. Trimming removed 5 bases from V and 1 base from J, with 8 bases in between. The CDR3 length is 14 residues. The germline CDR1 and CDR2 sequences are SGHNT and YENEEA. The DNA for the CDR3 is TGTGCCAGCAGCCCCCCGGGGAACACCGGGGAGCTGTTTTTT. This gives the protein CASSPPGNTGELFF. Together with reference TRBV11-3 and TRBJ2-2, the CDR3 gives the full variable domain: EAGVVQSPRYKIIEKKQPVAFWCNPISGHNTLYWYLQNLGQGPELLIRYENEEAVDDSQLPKDRFSAERLKGVDSTLKIQPAELGDSAVYLCASSPPGNTGELFFGEGSRLTVL.

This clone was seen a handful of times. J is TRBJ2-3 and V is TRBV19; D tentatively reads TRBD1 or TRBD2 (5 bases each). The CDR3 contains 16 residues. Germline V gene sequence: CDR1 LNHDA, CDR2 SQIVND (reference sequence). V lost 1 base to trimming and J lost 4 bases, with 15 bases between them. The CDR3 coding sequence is TGTGCCAGTAGTATAGCGGAGGCAGGGATTGCAGATACGCAGTATTTT. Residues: CASSIAEAGIADTQYF.

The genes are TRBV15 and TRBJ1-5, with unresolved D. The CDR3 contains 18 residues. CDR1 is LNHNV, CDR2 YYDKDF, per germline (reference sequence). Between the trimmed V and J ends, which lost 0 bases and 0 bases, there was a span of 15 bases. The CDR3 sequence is CATSRDVAGGSSNQPQHF. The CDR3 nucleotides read TGTGCCACCAGCAGAGATGTGGCAGGTGGATCTAGCAATCAGCCCCAGCATTTT. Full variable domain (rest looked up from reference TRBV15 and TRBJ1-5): DAMVIQNPRYQVTQFGKPVTLSCSQTLNHNVMYWYQQKSSQAPKLLFHYYDKDFNNEADTPDNFQSRRPNTSFCFLDIRSPGLGDTAMYLCATSRDVAGGSSNQPQHFGDGTRLSIL.

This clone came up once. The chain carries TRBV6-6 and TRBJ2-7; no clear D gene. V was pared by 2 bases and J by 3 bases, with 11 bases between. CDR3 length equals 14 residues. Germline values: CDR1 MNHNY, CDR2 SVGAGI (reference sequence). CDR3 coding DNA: TGTGCCAGCAGTTACGTCCCGGCTTACTACGAGCAGTACTTC. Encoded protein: CASSYVPAYYEQYF.

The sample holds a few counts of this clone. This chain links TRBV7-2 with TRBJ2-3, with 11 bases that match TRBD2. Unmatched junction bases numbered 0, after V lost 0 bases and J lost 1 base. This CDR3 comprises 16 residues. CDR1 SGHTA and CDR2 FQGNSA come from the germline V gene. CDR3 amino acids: CASSLASGGGTDTQYF. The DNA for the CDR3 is TGTGCCAGCAGCTTAGCTAGCGGGGGGGGCACAGATACGCAGTATTTT. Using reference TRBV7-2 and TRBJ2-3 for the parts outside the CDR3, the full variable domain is GAGVSQSPSNKVTEKGKDVELRCDPISGHTALYWYRQSLGQGLEFLIYFQGNSAPDKSGLPSDRFSAERTGGSVSTLTIQRTQQEDSAVYLCASSLASGGGTDTQYFGPGTRLTVL.

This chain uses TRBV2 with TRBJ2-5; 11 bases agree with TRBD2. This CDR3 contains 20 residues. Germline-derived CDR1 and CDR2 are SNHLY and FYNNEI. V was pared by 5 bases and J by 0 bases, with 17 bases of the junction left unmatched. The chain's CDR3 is CASSLSPLSGGVSDQETQYF. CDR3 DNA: TGTGCCAGCAGTCTTTCCCCCCTTAGCGGGGGGGTCTCAGACCAAGAGACCCAGTACTTC.

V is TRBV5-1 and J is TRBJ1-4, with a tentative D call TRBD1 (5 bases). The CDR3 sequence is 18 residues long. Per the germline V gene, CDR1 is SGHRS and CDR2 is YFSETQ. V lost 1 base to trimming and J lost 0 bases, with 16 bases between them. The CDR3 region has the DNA TGCGCCAGCAGCTTGAGGGGAGGGCCCCCTGCAACTAATGAAAAACTGTTTTTT. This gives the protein CASSLRGGPPATNEKLFF.

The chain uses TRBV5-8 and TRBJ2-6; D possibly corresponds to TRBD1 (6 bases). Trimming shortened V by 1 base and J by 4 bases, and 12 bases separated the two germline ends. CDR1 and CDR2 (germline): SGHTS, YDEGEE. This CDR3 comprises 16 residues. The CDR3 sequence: CASSLYGGAGANVLTF. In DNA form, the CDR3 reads TGTGCCAGCAGCTTGTATGGGGGCGCGGGGGCCAACGTCCTGACTTTC.

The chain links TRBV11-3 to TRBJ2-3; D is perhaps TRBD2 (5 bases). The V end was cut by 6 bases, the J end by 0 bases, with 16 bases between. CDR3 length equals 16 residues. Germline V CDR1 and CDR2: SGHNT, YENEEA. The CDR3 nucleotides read TGTGCCAGCAGTCCCGAACTAGAGGCTAGCACAGATACGCAGTATTTT. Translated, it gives CASSPELEASTDTQYF.

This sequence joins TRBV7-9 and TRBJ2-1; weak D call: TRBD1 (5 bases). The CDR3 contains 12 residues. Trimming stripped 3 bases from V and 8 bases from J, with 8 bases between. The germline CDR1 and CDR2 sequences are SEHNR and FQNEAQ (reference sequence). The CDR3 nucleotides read TGTGCCAGCAGCTTCAGGGTCCATGAGCAGTTCTTC. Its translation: CASSFRVHEQFF.

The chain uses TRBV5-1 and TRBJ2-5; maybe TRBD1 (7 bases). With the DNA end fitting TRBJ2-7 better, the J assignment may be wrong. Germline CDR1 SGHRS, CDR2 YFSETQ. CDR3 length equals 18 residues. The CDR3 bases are TGCGCCAGCAGCTTGGCCCTCAGGCAGGGGGGAGTTAACTACGAGCAGTACTTC. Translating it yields CASSLALRQGGVNYEQYF.

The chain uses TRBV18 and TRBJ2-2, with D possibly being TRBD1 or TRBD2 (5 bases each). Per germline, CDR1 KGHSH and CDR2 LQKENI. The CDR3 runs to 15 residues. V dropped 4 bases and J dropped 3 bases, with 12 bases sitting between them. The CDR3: CASSRDGLDTGELFF. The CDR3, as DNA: TGTGCCAGCTCACGGGACGGGCTTGACACCGGGGAGCTGTTTTTT.

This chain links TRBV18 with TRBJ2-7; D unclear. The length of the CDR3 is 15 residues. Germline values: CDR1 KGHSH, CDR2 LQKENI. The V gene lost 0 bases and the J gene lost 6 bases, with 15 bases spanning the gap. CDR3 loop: CASSPPSSLPPEQYF. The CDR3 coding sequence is TGTGCCAGCTCACCACCGAGCTCCCTCCCCCCCGAGCAGTACTTC.